The 26 T cell receptor beta chains below were found in one sample sequenced in a study of response to subunit inactivated influenza vaccine. One entry per CDR3 protein, called by TCRdb with MiXCR from the RT-PCR reads. The sample contains about 650,000 distinct CDR3 sequences, around 15% of which appear only once. The material was PBMCs from blood, obtained 14 to 15 days before vaccination. These receptors originate from a man aged 50-59 years who received an inactivated influenza vaccine.

The chain has TRBV3-1 and TRBJ2-5, with 7 bases identical to TRBD2. This CDR3 region has 15 residues. The germline V gene encodes CDR1 LGHDT and CDR2 YNNKEL (reference sequence). J gave up 5 bases and V 5 bases, and 11 bases lay outside the gene matches. The CDR3 is CASSAHGGRTETQYF. The CDR3 region has the DNA TGTGCCAGCAGCGCCCACGGGGGGAGAACTGAGACCCAGTACTTC.

The J gene is TRBJ2-1, the V gene TRBV12-3 or TRBV12-4; perhaps D is TRBD1 or TRBD2 (5 bases each). Between the trimmed V and J ends, which lost 6 bases and 3 bases, there was a span of 15 bases. CDR3 length: 15 amino acids. The CDR3 coding sequence is TGTGCCAGCAGGAGTGGGACCTGGAGCTACAATGAGCAGTTCTTC. Its protein is CASRSGTWSYNEQFF.

The chain has TRBV20-1 and TRBJ2-7; maybe TRBD1 (7 bases). The CDR3 runs to 13 residues. Germline V CDR1 and CDR2: DFQATT, SNEGSKA (reference sequence). V was shortened by 6 bases and J by 1 base, with 13 bases between the two germline ends. Here the CDR3 DNA reads TGCAGTGCGGAGGGGGCTAATTCCTACGAGCAGTACTTC. Amino acids: CSAEGANSYEQYF.

The rearrangement links TRBV4-3 to TRBJ2-7, with TRBD2 matching 9 bases. The germline V gene has CDR1 LGHNA and CDR2 YSLEER. The CDR3 runs to 17 residues. The V segment lost 4 bases and the J segment 2 bases; nucleotides outside the gene matches: 12. In DNA, the CDR3 is TGCGCCAGCAGCCCCAGACAAGCGGGAGGCTCCACCTACGAGCAGTACTTC. This translates into CASSPRQAGGSTYEQYF.

This clonotype has at least ten counts. This chain uses TRBV7-2 with TRBJ2-7; D is possibly TRBD1 (5 bases). CDR3 length: 15 residues. The germline CDR1 and CDR2 sequences are SGHTA and FQGNSA. The V end was cut by 3 bases, the J end by 4 bases, with 16 bases between. The DNA of the CDR3 is TGTGCCAGCAGCTTTTCAGCGCAGGGTAGTTACGAGCAGTACTTC. Amino acids: CASSFSAQGSYEQYF.

This clonotype was observed a handful of times. The DNA for the CDR3 is TGTGCCAGAAGACGTGACCGACGGGGCAATCAGCCCCAGCATTTT. It encodes CARRRDRRGNQPQHF. V usage is TRBV21-1 and J usage is TRBJ1-5. TRBV21-1 is a known pseudogene. This CDR3 has 15 residues.

This clonotype has a count of ten or more. The CDR3 here is CASSSRTKETQYF. The CDR3 nucleotides read TGTGCCAGCAGTTCGCGGACTAAAGAGACCCAGTACTTC. This sequence joins TRBV12-3 or TRBV12-4 and TRBJ2-5; TRBD2 is a possible D gene (6 bases). The CDR3 has 13 residues. Trimming left V 4 bases short and J 3 bases short, with 9 bases between.

In its sample, this clonotype was seen a few times. The genes are TRBV25-1 and TRBJ2-5; D remains ambiguous. CDR1 is MGHDK, CDR2 SYGVNS, per germline. The germline V and J ends were trimmed by 9 bases and 5 bases, with 10 bases remaining between them. The CDR3 runs 11 residues. Here the CDR3 reads CARPRSETQYF. CDR3 coding DNA: TGTGCCAGACCACGAAGCGAGACCCAGTACTTC.

The table lists this clonotype with a few counts. The chain couples TRBV3-1 to TRBJ1-4; D not resolved. Per the germline V gene, CDR1 is LGHDT and CDR2 is YNNKEL (reference sequence). CDR3 length: 15 amino acids. V was cut by 0 bases and J by 10 bases, with 15 bases left in between. The CDR3 region is CASSQDTTVPRKLFF. The CDR3 nucleotides are TGTGCCAGCAGCCAAGATACGACCGTGCCAAGAAAACTGTTTTTT. Full variable domain (rest looked up from reference TRBV3-1 and TRBJ1-4): DTAVSQTPKYLVTQMGNDKSIKCEQNLGHDTMYWYKQDSKKFLKIMFSYNNKELIINETVPNRFSPKSPDKAHLNLHINSLELGDSAVYFCASSQDTTVPRKLFFGSGTQLSVL.

This clonotype was seen only a few times. The V gene is TRBV6-5, the J gene TRBJ1-1; 12 bases line up with TRBD1. V shed 0 bases, J shed 6 bases, and the junction held 8 bases outside the gene matches. This CDR3 region has 17 residues. Per germline, CDR1 MNHEY and CDR2 SVGAGI. CDR3 loop: CASSYSGTGGLKAEAFF. CDR3 DNA: TGTGCCAGCAGTTACTCTGGGACAGGGGGCTTAAAAGCTGAAGCTTTCTTT.

The chain has TRBV29-1 and TRBJ2-6; the D is unclear. In germline, CDR1 is SQVTM, CDR2 ANQGSEA. CDR3 length: 14 amino acids. V lost 5 bases to trimming and J lost 0 bases, with 8 bases between them. CDR3 DNA: TGCAGCGTTTCCCATAGCTCTGGGGCCAACGTCCTGACTTTC. It yields the protein CSVSHSSGANVLTF.

This chain joins TRBV5-1 and TRBJ2-2; D is perhaps TRBD2 (6 bases). Trimming removed 6 bases from V and 3 bases from J, with 15 bases in between. The CDR3 is 15 amino acids. Germline V gene data show CDR1 as SGHRS and CDR2 as YFSETQ. The CDR3 region is CASTVVAGYTGELFF. CDR3 nucleotides: TGCGCCAGCACGGTCGTGGCGGGATACACCGGGGAGCTGTTTTTT.

This clonotype was detected ten times or more. The V and J genes are TRBV5-1 and TRBJ1-6; D unclear. Trimming shortened V by 1 base and J by 7 bases, and 9 bases separated the two germline ends. Germline CDR1 and CDR2: SGHRS and YFSETQ. This CDR3 is built from 14 residues. The CDR3 region is CASSLSGSNSPLHF. The CDR3 DNA is TGCGCCAGCAGCTTGTCTGGCTCCAATTCACCCCTCCACTTT. Together with reference TRBV5-1 and TRBJ1-6, the CDR3 gives the full variable domain: KAGVTQTPRYLIKTRGQQVTLSCSPISGHRSVSWYQQTPGQGLQFLFEYFSETQRNKGNFPGRFSGRQFSNSRSEMNVSTLELGDSALYLCASSLSGSNSPLHFGNGTRLTVT.

This clonotype was counted a few times. The chain is built from TRBV21-1 and TRBJ1-1; the table's D call of TRBD1 was not tested on the DNA. TRBV21-1 is a known pseudogene. The length of the CDR3 is 17 residues. The CDR3 DNA follows: TGTGCCAGCAGCAATCTAAATGCCGCGACACCGAACACTGAAGCTTTCTTT. Its translation: CASSNLNAATPNTEAFF.

The gene calls are TRBV5-8 and TRBJ2-2; D possibly corresponds to TRBD1 (6 bases). This CDR3 comprises 17 residues. V lost 4 bases to trimming and J lost 0 bases, with 16 bases between them. The germline V gene encodes CDR1 SGHTS and CDR2 YDEGEE. This CDR3 reads CASSLFHGTPNTGELFF. CDR3 DNA: TGTGCCAGCAGCCTTTTCCACGGGACACCGAACACCGGGGAGCTGTTTTTT. The variable domain in full, with the rest retrieved from reference TRBV5-8 and TRBJ2-2, is EAGVTQSPTHLIKTRGQQATLRCSPISGHTSVYWYQQALGLGLQFLLWYDEGEERNRGNFPPRFSGRQFPNYSSELNVNALELEDSALYLCASSLFHGTPNTGELFFGEGSRLTVL.

This chain connects TRBV7-9 to TRBJ2-3; a possible D gene is TRBD2 (6 bases). V lost 2 bases, J lost 1 base, and 13 bases lay in between. The germline CDR1 and CDR2 sequences are SEHNR and FQNEAQ (reference sequence). CDR3 length equals 16 residues. The CDR3 DNA reads TGTGCCAGCAGCTTACGGAGGGTTGGTGGCACAGATACGCAGTATTTT. This sequence encodes CASSLRRVGGTDTQYF.

This clonotype has only a few counts. V usage is TRBV5-1 and J usage is TRBJ2-7; unclear D gene. CDR1 is SGHRS, CDR2 YFSETQ, per germline. The CDR3 extends over 15 amino acids. The V gene lost 0 bases and the J gene lost 2 bases, with 12 bases spanning the gap. The CDR3 DNA follows: TGCGCCAGCAGCTTGGCTCCAGGACCCGCCTACGAGCAGTACTTC. Its protein product is CASSLAPGPAYEQYF.

The chain recombines TRBV7-2 with TRBJ2-7, with TRBD1 matching over 8 bases. The V gene's germline CDR1 is SGHTA and CDR2 FQGNSA. The CDR3 sequence is 15 residues long. V lost 0 bases to trimming and J lost 2 bases; unmatched junction nucleotides: 3. CDR3 bases: TGTGCCAGCAGCTTAGCGCAGGGGGCCCCCTACGAGCAGTACTTC. This sequence encodes CASSLAQGAPYEQYF.

In this sample, this clonotype turned up a few times. CDR3 in amino acids: CASSYSTTAYGYTF. DNA of the CDR3: TGTGCCAGCAGTTACTCGACGACAGCCTATGGCTACACCTTC. The chain has TRBV6-5 and TRBJ1-2, with a weak D call TRBD1 (5 bases). Per germline, CDR1 MNHEY and CDR2 SVGAGI. Trimming pared 0 bases from V and 4 bases from J, leaving 9 bases between. This CDR3 region has 14 residues.

This clonotype was counted ten times or more. The chain uses TRBV29-1 and TRBJ2-6; D is perhaps TRBD2 (6 bases). Germline assignment: CDR1 SQVTM and CDR2 ANQGSEA. CDR3 length: 16 residues. V lost 6 bases and J lost 3, with 18 bases in between. Here the CDR3 DNA reads TGCAGCGTGTACACCTCTAGCGTTGGTGGGGCCAACGTCCTGACTTTC. Its protein product is CSVYTSSVGGANVLTF.

This clonotype has more than one count but fewer than ten. The chain has TRBV18 and TRBJ2-1; 11 bases fit TRBD2. The CDR3 runs 16 residues. The V gene's germline CDR1 is KGHSH and CDR2 LQKENI. J was trimmed by 9 bases and V by 0 bases; bases with no gene match: 7. CDR3 sequence (DNA): TGTGCCAGCTCACCACCGGCCCTAGCGGGAGGAACTGAGCAGTTCTTC. It is translated as CASSPPALAGGTEQFF.

The chain has TRBV4-3 and TRBJ1-1; D is possibly TRBD1 (5 bases). Trimming left V 3 bases short and J 11 bases short, with 25 bases between. Germline V lookup: CDR1 LGHNA, CDR2 YSLEER. This CDR3 contains 16 residues. This CDR3 reads CASSHSLSTGGDKAFF. CDR3 bases: TGCGCCAGCAGCCACTCCCTATCAACAGGAGGGGATAAGGCTTTCTTT.

The rearrangement links TRBV28 to TRBJ2-5; D tentatively reads TRBD1 or TRBD2 (5 bases each). V gave up 3 bases and J gave up 0 bases, with 20 bases separating them. Germline-derived CDR1 and CDR2 are MDHEN and SYDVKM. The CDR3 runs 18 residues. The chain's CDR3 is CASSFSTPGRENQETQYF. CDR3 in DNA: TGTGCCAGCAGTTTCTCAACGCCCGGCAGGGAGAACCAAGAGACCCAGTACTTC.

This clonotype was picked up a small number of times. The chain joins TRBV12-3 or TRBV12-4 to TRBJ1-5; no firm D call. Trimming cost V 4 bases and J 7 bases, with 32 bases left between them. This CDR3 region has 20 residues. For the CDR3, the DNA is TGTGCCAGCAGTTCCCCGGGCCAGCCAGCCTGGGATGGGTTGAAACAGCCCCAGCATTTT. Translated: CASSSPGQPAWDGLKQPQHF.

This clonotype was seen a handful of times. V gene TRBV18 combines with J gene TRBJ2-1; TRBD1 might be the D (6 bases). This CDR3 spans 15 amino acids. Looked up from germline, CDR1 is KGHSH and CDR2 is LQKENI. The V end lost 6 bases, the J end lost 0 bases, and 12 bases lay between the germline ends. The CDR3 bases are TGTGCCAGCTCGAGAGACAGGTCCTCCTACAATGAGCAGTTCTTC. This codes for CASSRDRSSYNEQFF.

This sequence joins TRBV29-1 and TRBJ2-7; TRBD2 might be the D (7 bases). Trimming took 5 bases from V and 6 from J, leaving 11 bases between them. Germline V gene sequence: CDR1 SQVTM, CDR2 ANQGSEA. The CDR3 extends over 11 amino acids. This CDR3 reads CSVLRGGEQYF. CDR3 DNA sequence: TGCAGCGTTTTGAGGGGGGGCGAGCAGTACTTC.